A single sample is the source of the 27 T cell receptor beta chains below, sequenced in a study of OX40 agonist ivuxolimab in advanced cancers. The assay was immunoSEQ multiplex PCR, and TCRdb's table has in-frame clones only and misses some. This sample has 60,000 or so clones; approximately 86% occur once, and the top ten carry roughly 5.1%. Sequencing was performed on CD4+ or CD8+ T cells sorted from blood, taken in a trial of the OX40 agonist ivuxolimab. Receptor source: an adult with an advanced solid tumor such as melanoma, head and neck, liver or kidney cancer.

This clone was seen only once. The chain carries TRBV4-2 and TRBJ1-4; 9 bases fit TRBD1. The CDR3 runs to 15 residues. With V trimmed by 6 bases and J by 7 bases, 9 bases remained unmatched. Germline lookup yields CDR1 LGHNA and CDR2 YNFKEQ. The CDR3 spells CASRPEQGAFEKLFF. The CDR3 bases are TGTGCCAGCAGACCCGAACAGGGGGCTTTTGAAAAACTGTTTTTT.

The V and J genes are TRBV28 and TRBJ2-5; 11 bases fit TRBD2. Trimming cost V 3 bases and J 2 bases; bases outside gene matches: 2. The CDR3 loop spans 15 amino acids. Germline values: CDR1 MDHEN, CDR2 SYDVKM. The chain's CDR3 is CASSLASGGQETQYF. The CDR3 coding sequence is TGTGCCAGCAGTTTGGCTAGCGGGGGGCAAGAGACCCAGTACTTC.

The V call is TRBV28, the J call TRBJ2-7; 12 positions agree with TRBD1. J was trimmed by 9 bases and V by 7 bases; bases with no gene match: 10. This CDR3 comprises 14 residues. Germline V gene data show CDR1 as MDHEN and CDR2 as SYDVKM. The CDR3, as DNA: TGTGCCAGCACTTCCGGGACAGGGGGCATGGTGCAGTACTTC. Translation gives CASTSGTGGMVQYF.

The rearrangement joins TRBV28 to TRBJ2-1, with 8 positions matching TRBD2. CDR3 length equals 12 residues. The junction had 5 bases not matched to a gene; V was cut back by 7 bases and J by 9 bases. CDR1 and CDR2 from the germline V gene are MDHEN and SYDVKM. The CDR3 sequence: CASIAGKGEQFF. The CDR3 DNA reads as TGTGCCAGCATAGCGGGGAAGGGTGAGCAGTTCTTC.

The chain recombines TRBV11-3 with TRBJ2-5; TRBD2 matches at 7 bases. The CDR3 length is 15 residues. V lost 3 bases to trimming and J lost 2 bases; unmatched junction nucleotides: 6. The germline gives CDR1 SGHNT, CDR2 YENEEA. The chain's CDR3 is CASSLTAGPQETQYF. The CDR3, as DNA: TGTGCCAGCAGCTTGACAGCGGGGCCACAAGAGACCCAGTACTTC.

DNA for the CDR3: TGTGCCAGCAGCCTACAGGGTATGAACACCGGGGAGCTGTTTTTT. It yields the protein CASSLQGMNTGELFF. The chain couples TRBV7-2 to TRBJ2-2; maybe TRBD1 (6 bases). The V end was cut by 5 bases, the J end by 1 base, with 11 bases between. This CDR3 is built from 15 residues. Germline V gene sequence: CDR1 SGHTA, CDR2 FQGNSA.

This clone was recorded only once. V is TRBV27 and J is TRBJ1-4; D is ambiguous. This CDR3 region has 14 residues. Germline V lookup: CDR1 MNHEY, CDR2 SMNVEV (reference sequence). V lost 5 bases to trimming and J lost 2 bases, with 9 bases between them. The CDR3 sequence: CASSGLGTNEKLFF. CDR3 bases: TGTGCCAGCAGTGGACTTGGGACTAATGAAAAACTGTTTTTT.

This chain links TRBV7-2 with TRBJ2-5; either TRBD1 or TRBD2 may fit D (6 bases each). The better agreement between TRBJ2-7 and the DNA end casts doubt on the J call. This CDR3 is built from 13 residues. CDR1 SGHTA and CDR2 FQGNSA come from the germline V gene. The CDR3 DNA reads TGTGCCAGCACCCGTGAGGGGGGATACGAGCAGTACTTC. Residues: CASTREGGYEQYF.

There are a few counts of this clone. This chain joins TRBV7-7 and TRBJ2-5; 9 positions agree with TRBD2. This CDR3 comprises 14 residues. V lost 3 bases and J lost 5; bases outside the gene matches: 4. CDR1 and CDR2 (germline): SSHAT, FNYEAQ (reference sequence). CDR3 sequence reads: CASSFGSGSETQYF. DNA of the CDR3: TGTGCCAGCAGCTTTGGTAGCGGGAGTGAGACCCAGTACTTC.

J is TRBJ2-1 and V is TRBV7-9; no firm D call. Germline CDR1 reads SEHNR; CDR2 reads FQNEAQ (reference sequence). V was cut by 5 bases and J by 3 bases, with 20 bases left in between. This CDR3 has 17 amino acids. CDR3 loop: CASSHDRDGQVYNEQFF. The CDR3 DNA reads as TGTGCCAGCAGCCATGACCGTGACGGCCAAGTCTACAATGAGCAGTTCTTC.

The genes are TRBV10-3 and TRBJ2-7; the match to TRBD2 covers 11 bases. V shed 0 bases and J 2 bases; nucleotides not matched to a gene: 0. The CDR3 loop spans 15 amino acids. From germline, CDR1 is ENHRY and CDR2 SYGVKD. The CDR3 DNA reads as TGTGCCATCAGTGAGTCGACTAGCGGGGCCTACGAGCAGTACTTC. This codes for CAISESTSGAYEQYF.

This clone was recorded only once. This chain links TRBV11-2 with TRBJ1-3; TRBD1 might be the D (6 bases). The germline V and J ends were trimmed by 8 bases and 3 bases, with 11 bases remaining between them. Germline values: CDR1 SGHAT, CDR2 FQNNGV. The CDR3 is 13 amino acids. The CDR3 nucleotides read TGTGCCAGCCAAAGGGGGGATGGAAACACCATATATTTT. This sequence encodes CASQRGDGNTIYF.

This sequence joins TRBV19 and TRBJ1-5, with D tentatively TRBD1 (6 bases). V was pared by 6 bases and J by 2 bases, with 14 bases between. The CDR3 totals 15 residues. The germline V gene encodes CDR1 LNHDA and CDR2 SQIVND (reference sequence). CDR3 amino acids: CASREQGGGNQPQHF. The CDR3 DNA follows: TGTGCCAGTAGGGAACAGGGAGGAGGCAATCAGCCCCAGCATTTT.

The CDR3 spells CASSGVPGAHEQFF. CDR3 nucleotides: TGTGCCAGCAGCGGAGTCCCGGGGGCCCATGAGCAGTTCTTC. This chain uses TRBV9 with TRBJ2-1, with D perhaps TRBD1 or TRBD2 (6 bases each). CDR1 is SGDLS and CDR2 is YYNGEE in the germline V gene. The CDR3 has 14 residues. V was clipped by 3 bases and J by 8 bases, with 15 bases between them.

CDR3 amino acids: CASSESGFGDFSGRTDTQYF. The CDR3 nucleotides read TGTGCCAGCAGTGAATCCGGATTTGGGGATTTTTCAGGGAGGACAGATACGCAGTATTTT. The chain is built from TRBV6-1 and TRBJ2-3; possible D gene TRBD2, 6 bases. V shed 2 bases and J shed 3 bases, with 27 bases lying between them. This CDR3 comprises 20 residues. Germline CDR1 is MNHNS and CDR2 is SASEGT.

The J gene is TRBJ1-5, the V gene TRBV6-1, with D unclear. V shed 9 bases and J shed 5 bases, with 14 bases lying between them. Germline V lookup: CDR1 MNHNS, CDR2 SASEGT. CDR3 length: 13 amino acids. DNA of the CDR3: TGTGCCAGTACAAAGGACTTTTATCAGCCCCAGCATTTT. Translated, it gives CASTKDFYQPQHF.

The chain has TRBV11-1 and TRBJ2-2, with a tentative D call TRBD2 (5 bases). The CDR3 has 14 amino acids. CDR1 and CDR2 (germline): SGHAT, FQDESV (reference sequence). V was cut by 3 bases and J by 1 base, with 6 bases left in between. CDR3 sequence: CASSFEGNTGELFF. In DNA form, the CDR3 reads TGTGCCAGCAGCTTTGAGGGGAACACCGGGGAGCTGTTTTTT.

This clone occurred a few times. This chain links TRBV27 with TRBJ2-2; TRBD1 matches 7 bases. Germline V gives CDR1 MNHEY, CDR2 SMNVEV (reference sequence). The CDR3 covers 16 residues. V lost 7 bases and J lost 1; bases outside the gene matches: 9. In DNA form, the CDR3 reads TGTGCCAGCACGCCTTCCGGGACAGTGAACACCGGGGAGCTGTTTTTT. This sequence encodes CASTPSGTVNTGELFF.

CDR3 loop: CASSFEPGGRETQYF. CDR3 DNA sequence: TGTGCCAGCAGCTTCGAACCTGGTGGTAGGGAGACCCAGTACTTC. This rearrangement joins TRBV7-9 to TRBJ2-5; no firm D call. This CDR3 region has 15 residues. The V end lost 3 bases, the J end lost 5 bases, and 16 bases lay between the germline ends. Germline V gene sequence: CDR1 SEHNR, CDR2 FQNEAQ (reference sequence).

The chain combines TRBV29-1 with TRBJ1-2; 8 bases match TRBD1. The CDR3 extends over 13 amino acids. Germline V gene data show CDR1 as SQVTM and CDR2 as ANQGSEA. Trimming removed 4 bases from V and 0 bases from J; junction bases left unmatched: 1. The CDR3 loop is CSVGGQANYGYTF. CDR3 bases: TGCAGCGTTGGGGGACAGGCTAACTATGGCTACACCTTC.

The chain uses TRBV2 and TRBJ2-3; D might be TRBD1 (7 bases). The CDR3 length is 14 residues. V was shortened by 7 bases and J by 2 bases, with 13 bases between the two germline ends. Germline V gives CDR1 SNHLY, CDR2 FYNNEI. The CDR3 protein is CASNRRGPTDTQYF. CDR3 DNA: TGTGCCAGCAACCGGAGGGGGCCCACAGATACGCAGTATTTT.

V and J are TRBV19 and TRBJ2-1, with 9 positions matching TRBD2. This CDR3 comprises 16 residues. V trimming: 11 bases; J trimming: 9 bases; junction bases outside the gene matches: 20. Germline CDR1 reads LNHDA; CDR2 reads SQIVND (reference sequence). This chain's CDR3 is CASKHIVAGGQGEQFF. CDR3 coding DNA: TGTGCCTCAAAACACATAGTGGCGGGAGGGCAGGGTGAGCAGTTCTTC.

This chain joins TRBV18 and TRBJ1-5; D gene ambiguous. The CDR3 runs to 15 residues. Germline CDR1 KGHSH, CDR2 LQKENI. V lost 6 bases to trimming and J lost 5 bases, with 17 bases between them. CDR3 sequence: CASSLSQPIDQPQHF. The CDR3 DNA reads as TGTGCCAGCTCCCTCAGCCAACCCATCGATCAGCCCCAGCATTTT.

The V and J genes are TRBV7-6 and TRBJ2-1, with TRBD1 matching over 7 bases. The CDR3 has 15 amino acids. The germline gives CDR1 SGHVS, CDR2 FNYEAQ. V lost 1 base to trimming and J lost 0 bases; unmatched junction nucleotides: 0. The DNA of the CDR3 is TGTGCCAGCAGCTTAGGGACAGGCTCCTACAATGAGCAGTTCTTC. This translates into CASSLGTGSYNEQFF.

This clone has just one count. This sequence joins TRBV18 and TRBJ2-5; tentatively, D is TRBD2 (6 bases). The CDR3 is made up of 13 amino acids. Germline V gene sequence: CDR1 KGHSH, CDR2 LQKENI. With 2 bases removed from V and 4 bases from J, the gap between germline ends came to 8 bases. The CDR3 DNA follows: TGTGCCAGCTCACCATACGGGAGAGAGACCCAGTACTTC. This translates into CASSPYGRETQYF.

The chain links TRBV5-4 to TRBJ1-1; 9 nucleotides agree with TRBD1. This CDR3 is 16 amino acids long. The germline V gene has CDR1 SGHNT and CDR2 YYREEE (reference sequence). Trimming took 5 bases from V and 4 from J; bases not matched to a gene: 12. CDR3 sequence: CASSRAGQGSVTEAFF. The DNA of the CDR3 is TGTGCCAGCAGTCGAGCCGGACAGGGGTCGGTCACTGAAGCTTTCTTT.

V gene TRBV7-9 combines with J gene TRBJ2-1, with D perhaps matching TRBD1 or TRBD2 (5 bases each). V dropped 7 bases and J dropped 7 bases, with 20 bases sitting between them. The germline CDR1 and CDR2 sequences are SEHNR and FQNEAQ (reference sequence). The CDR3 spans 15 residues. The CDR3 is CASTRDPQLGNEQFF. The CDR3 DNA reads TGTGCCAGCACCCGGGACCCCCAATTGGGAAATGAGCAGTTCTTC. Filled out from reference TRBV7-9 and TRBJ2-1, the complete variable domain reads DTGVSQNPRHKITKRGQNVTFRCDPISEHNRLYWYRQTLGQGPEFLTYFQNEAQLEKSRLLSDRFSAERPKGSFSTLEIQRTEQGDSAMYLCASTRDPQLGNEQFFGPGTRLTVL.